One sample yielded the 9 T cell receptor beta chains listed below, sequenced in a study of blood T cell repertoires in COVID-19. Produced via immunoSEQ multiplex PCR; TCRdb's table is partial and in-frame only. The sample carries roughly 230,000 clones, approximately 81% recorded once. Specimen: peripheral blood. The source of these receptors is a man aged 40-49 years with acute or convalescent COVID-19.

The CDR3 region is CAWGQGSSYEQYF. The DNA for the CDR3 is TGTGCCTGGGGACAGGGAAGCTCCTACGAGCAGTACTTC. V and J are TRBV30 and TRBJ2-7; 8 positions match TRBD1. V trimming: 5 bases; J trimming: 0 bases; junction bases outside the gene matches: 3. The CDR3 length is 13 residues. Germline V gives CDR1 GTSNPN, CDR2 SVGIG (reference sequence).

The chain recombines TRBV2 with TRBJ1-1; D gene ambiguous. The CDR3 loop spans 13 amino acids. Trimming cost V 3 bases and J 4 bases, with 9 bases left between them. Germline V gene data show CDR1 as SNHLY and CDR2 as FYNNEI. The DNA of the CDR3 is TGTGCCAGCAGTGAGGAGGGAGGCACTGAAGCTTTCTTT. Its protein product is CASSEEGGTEAFF.

This clone was detected only once. The chain joins TRBV18 to TRBJ1-2; no firm D call. CDR3 size: 17 residues. CDR1 KGHSH and CDR2 LQKENI come from the germline V gene. Deletions cut 2 bases from V and 0 bases from J, with 16 bases between. Written as DNA, the CDR3 is TGTGCCAGCTCACCATACAGTCCCAACACGCCTAACTATGGCTACACCTTC. Residues: CASSPYSPNTPNYGYTF.

This clone was counted a few times. The V and J genes are TRBV10-3 and TRBJ1-2; 8 bases align to TRBD1. V shed 0 bases and J 4 bases; nucleotides not matched to a gene: 4. CDR3 length: 15 residues. The V gene's germline CDR1 is ENHRY and CDR2 SYGVKD. The CDR3 nucleotides read TGTGCCATCAGTGAGTCGGATACAGGGGGCTATGGCTACACCTTC. It codes for CAISESDTGGYGYTF.

In its sample, this clone was seen once. This chain joins TRBV2 and TRBJ2-7, with D possibly TRBD1 on 5 matching bases. Between the trimmed V and J ends, which lost 7 bases and 6 bases, there was a span of 16 bases. CDR1 and CDR2 (germline): SNHLY, FYNNEI. The CDR3 totals 13 residues. For the CDR3, the DNA is TGTGCCAGCAAAACTCAGGGTCAGGGCGAGCAGTACTTC. As protein: CASKTQGQGEQYF.

J is TRBJ2-4 and V is TRBV19; a possible D gene is TRBD1 (6 bases). This CDR3 has 16 residues. Germline V gene data show CDR1 as LNHDA and CDR2 as SQIVND (reference sequence). The ends were cut back, 5 bases at V and 7 bases at J, with 21 bases in the middle. CDR3 nucleotides: TGTGCCAGTAGTGTCCGGAAACCAACAGGGCCGAACATTCAGTACTTC. Protein product: CASSVRKPTGPNIQYF.

This clone was counted a single time. The CDR3 spells CASSLGYYSNQPQHF. For the CDR3, the DNA is TGTGCCAGCAGCCTCGGCTACTATAGCAATCAGCCCCAGCATTTT. J is TRBJ1-5 and V is TRBV6-5, with D unclear. V lost 6 bases, J lost 0 bases, and 12 bases lay in between. The CDR3 is 15 residues long. Germline CDR1 MNHEY, CDR2 SVGAGI.

This clone was found a few times. V is TRBV7-2 and J is TRBJ1-2, with 10 bases lining up with TRBD1. The CDR3 extends over 15 amino acids. V dropped 3 bases and J dropped 0; count of bases not matched to a gene: 1. The germline gives CDR1 SGHTA, CDR2 FQGNSA. The CDR3 DNA reads as TGTGCCAGCAGCTTGACAGGGGGCGCTAACTATGGCTACACCTTC. This encodes CASSLTGGANYGYTF.

The genes are TRBV3-1 (or the pseudogene TRBV3-2) and TRBJ1-1, with TRBD1 identical over 8 bases. The CDR3 spans 14 residues. Looked up from germline, CDR1 is LGHDT and CDR2 is YNNKEL (reference sequence). The trim removed 3 bases at V and 3 bases at J, leaving 3 bases unmatched. Here the CDR3 reads CASSQTRGHTEAFF. CDR3 bases: TGTGCCAGCAGCCAGACCAGGGGGCACACTGAAGCTTTCTTT.